This T cell receptor beta chain was captured by sequencing in a study of shared clonotypes between healthy human individuals. Study-wide context: Serving as donors were a couple of women and a few men, whose ages spanned 18 to 49. Donors had three CD4 naive, three CD4 memory, two CD8 naive and one CD8 memory plate apiece. Study outcomes and limitations: A few donors shared around 5% of their naive CD4 clonotypes.

On this clone: No antigen is known for it.

V dropped 3 bases and J dropped 5; count of bases not matched to a gene: 8. The CDR3 extends over 17 amino acids. Germline V CDR1 and CDR2: SGHRS, YFSETQ. Running of the assay took place at deep level. The method was immunoSEQ multiplex PCR; TCRdb's version includes in-frame clones alone and lacks a portion of them. The table lists about 700,000 clones, roughly 94% of them singletons, with 20% to 25% in the top ten. As defined, naive CD8 cells were CD45RO-negative and positively selected for CCR7, with terminally differentiated effector memory CD45RA+ cells excluded. Sequences were obtained from naive CD8+ T cells sorted from blood. The chain carries TRBV5-1 and TRBJ2-1, with TRBD2 matching over 13 bases. This clonotype was obtained from a man younger than 45 in good health. CDR3 loop: CASSSGTSGIVNNEQFF. CDR3 in DNA: TGCGCCAGCAGCTCCGGGACTAGCGGGATAGTAAACAATGAGCAGTTCTTC.